These 24 T cell receptor beta chains came from one sample sequenced in a study of blood T cell repertoires in COVID-19 (dated by TCRdb to 2020 to 2021). Receptors were amplified or captured by the immunoSEQ multiplex PCR assay. TCRdb mirrors the immuneACCESS table, restricted to in-frame sequences. Some clones are absent from its copies; in checked studies, under half trace to an unresolved V gene, and the reason for the others is unknown. This sample comprises 200,000 to 250,000 clones, 85% to 90% of them detected only once. Jointly, the top ten make up less than 8% of the sample. Material for sequencing was peripheral blood. These receptors were collected from a man aged 60-69 years with acute or convalescent COVID-19.

This rearrangement joins TRBV19 to TRBJ2-1, with D possibly TRBD1 on 5 matching bases. The CDR3 is 12 residues long. Germline V CDR1 and CDR2: LNHDA, SQIVND (reference sequence). Trimming removed 3 bases from V and 12 bases from J, with 12 bases in between. Written as DNA, the CDR3 is TGTGCCAGTAGTATTCAGGGTACGACGCAGTTCTTC. Its translation: CASSIQGTTQFF.

This chain connects TRBV19 to TRBJ2-3, with D possibly being TRBD2 (5 bases). This CDR3 is 13 amino acids long. CDR1 is LNHDA, CDR2 SQIVND, per germline (reference sequence). V was clipped by 8 bases and J by 4 bases, with 13 bases between them. The CDR3 sequence: CASAWEWSDTQYF. The CDR3, as DNA: TGTGCCAGTGCCTGGGAGTGGTCAGATACGCAGTATTTT.

The rearrangement links TRBV9 to TRBJ2-1; a possible D gene is TRBD2 (6 bases). The germline V gene encodes CDR1 SGDLS and CDR2 YYNGEE. Trimming stripped 4 bases from V and 1 base from J, with 12 bases between. CDR3 length: 15 residues. CDR3 nucleotide sequence: TGTGCCAGCAGCCTGACTAGGAGTTCCTACAATGAGCAGTTCTTC. Its translation: CASSLTRSSYNEQFF.

The chain couples TRBV9 to TRBJ1-2; 8 nucleotides match TRBD1. The CDR3 runs to 14 residues. Germline V gives CDR1 SGDLS, CDR2 YYNGEE. Trimming took 0 bases from V and 3 from J; bases not matched to a gene: 1. The CDR3 DNA sequence: TGTGCCAGCAGCGTAGGGACAGGGCACTATGGCTACACCTTC. Translating it yields CASSVGTGHYGYTF.

V and J are TRBV2 and TRBJ2-2; D might be TRBD1 (5 bases). From germline, CDR1 is SNHLY and CDR2 FYNNEI. This CDR3 region has 15 residues. The ends were cut back, 5 bases at V and 5 bases at J, with 15 bases in the middle. CDR3 sequence (DNA): TGTGCCAGCAGTCCAGGGAATCGAAAAACCGGGGAGCTGTTTTTT. This translates into CASSPGNRKTGELFF.

The chain carries TRBV30 and TRBJ1-6, with TRBD1 identical over 8 bases. Looked up from germline, CDR1 is GTSNPN and CDR2 is SVGIG (reference sequence). Unmatched junction bases numbered 5, after V lost 7 bases and J lost 6 bases. The CDR3 length is 13 residues. DNA of the CDR3: TGTGCCTCGCAGGGGGCGGGTAATTCACCCCTCCACTTT. Its protein is CASQGAGNSPLHF.

With respect to this clone: At one end the junction does not follow the germline gene, possibly because of a read error. This chain links TRBV7-7 with TRBJ2-2, with a weak D call TRBD2 (6 bases). CDR1 and CDR2 from the germline V gene are SSHAT and FNYEAQ (reference sequence). This CDR3 comprises 16 residues. CDR3 sequence: CASSFSGGKWPGELFF. The CDR3 DNA follows: TGTGCTAGCAGCTTTTCCGGGGGTAAGTGGCCCGGGGAGCTGTTTTTT.

V usage is TRBV5-1 and J usage is TRBJ2-7; 9 nucleotides match TRBD2. Losses at the gene ends were 5 bases for V and 3 bases for J; bases not matched to a gene: 9. The CDR3 is made up of 15 amino acids. Germline CDR1 reads SGHRS; CDR2 reads YFSETQ. This CDR3 reads CASRREAGGGYEQYF. In DNA form, the CDR3 reads TGCGCCAGCAGGAGAGAAGCGGGAGGCGGCTACGAGCAGTACTTC.

The rearrangement joins TRBV9 to TRBJ2-7; D is perhaps TRBD2 (6 bases). Germline CDR1 SGDLS, CDR2 YYNGEE. V lost 0 bases, J lost 3 bases, and 10 bases lay in between. This CDR3 comprises 14 residues. The CDR3 region is CASSVAGRDYEQYF. The CDR3 bases are TGTGCCAGCAGCGTAGCTGGGCGGGACTACGAGCAGTACTTC.

The chain employs TRBV7-3 and TRBJ2-1, with 9 bases identical to TRBD1. The CDR3 covers 15 residues. Germline values: CDR1 SGHTA, CDR2 FQGTGA. V lost 2 bases and J lost 1; bases outside the gene matches: 0. The CDR3 DNA reads as TGTGCCAGCAGCTTAGGGACAGGGTCCTACAATGAGCAGTTCTTC. This translates into CASSLGTGSYNEQFF.

The rearrangement uses TRBV30 and TRBJ1-5, with TRBD1 matching over 8 bases. Germline V gives CDR1 GTSNPN, CDR2 SVGIG (reference sequence). The CDR3 runs to 15 residues. The junction had 6 bases not matched to a gene; V was cut back by 1 base and J by 4 bases. CDR3: CAWSEGTGLNQPQHF. CDR3 bases: TGTGCCTGGAGTGAAGGGACAGGACTTAATCAGCCCCAGCATTTT.

The V gene is TRBV7-9, the J gene TRBJ1-5; D uncertain. CDR1 SEHNR and CDR2 FQNEAQ come from the germline V gene (reference sequence). V was trimmed by 3 bases and J by 4 bases, leaving 4 bases between them. The length of the CDR3 is 12 residues. The CDR3 spells CASSFVNQPQHF. For the CDR3, the DNA is TGTGCCAGCAGCTTCGTTAATCAGCCCCAGCATTTT.

J is TRBJ2-7 and V is TRBV7-2; the match to TRBD1 covers 7 bases. Germline CDR1 reads SGHTA; CDR2 reads FQGNSA. This CDR3 contains 15 residues. V shed 5 bases and J 0 bases; nucleotides not matched to a gene: 7. As DNA, the CDR3 is TGTGCCAGCAGCCAGGACAGGATCAACTCCTACGAGCAGTACTTC. Its protein product is CASSQDRINSYEQYF.

The chain uses TRBV2 and TRBJ2-1; the match to TRBD2 covers 11 bases. This CDR3 has 14 amino acids. The germline V gene encodes CDR1 SNHLY and CDR2 FYNNEI. The J segment lost 7 bases and the V segment lost 7 bases, leaving 6 bases of the junction unmatched. The CDR3 region is CASNSLAGGNEQFF. For the CDR3, the DNA is TGTGCCAGCAATTCCCTAGCGGGAGGTAATGAGCAGTTCTTC.

CDR3 in DNA: TGTGCCAGCAGTTTTCAGGGGGCGCGGACTGAAGCTTTCTTT. It codes for CASSFQGARTEAFF. This chain joins TRBV27 and TRBJ1-1; 8 positions match TRBD1. Germline V gene sequence: CDR1 MNHEY, CDR2 SMNVEV (reference sequence). V was pared by 3 bases and J by 5 bases, with 5 bases of the junction left unmatched. The CDR3 consists of 14 residues.

This clone appeared once. The chain is built from TRBV7-2 and TRBJ2-7; TRBD2 matches at 8 bases. Germline CDR1 reads SGHTA; CDR2 reads FQGNSA. This CDR3 is 15 amino acids long. Trimming removed 5 bases from V and 5 bases from J; junction bases left unmatched: 11. The CDR3 region is CASSPAREVSDEQYF. CDR3 in DNA: TGTGCCAGCAGCCCCGCGCGGGAGGTTTCGGACGAGCAGTACTTC.

The chain combines TRBV4-3 with TRBJ1-3, with 9 bases identical to TRBD1. Trimming at V came to 1 base and at J to 4 bases, leaving 5 bases not matched to a gene. Germline loops: CDR1 LGHNA, CDR2 YSLEER. The CDR3 runs to 16 residues. The chain's CDR3 is CASSQGGTGPGNTIYF. Written as DNA, the CDR3 is TGCGCCAGCAGCCAAGGCGGGACAGGGCCAGGAAACACCATATATTTT.

The chain couples TRBV11-3 to TRBJ2-2, with TRBD1 as a possible D gene (6 bases). This CDR3 has 17 residues. Looked up from germline, CDR1 is SGHNT and CDR2 is YENEEA. V dropped 1 base and J dropped 5 bases, with 17 bases sitting between them. DNA for the CDR3: TGTGCCAGCAGCTTAGGCTTTATACAGGGACGTACCGGGGAGCTGTTTTTT. It specifies CASSLGFIQGRTGELFF.

The chain is built from TRBV27 and TRBJ2-3; 10 nucleotides match TRBD2. CDR3 length: 15 residues. Losses at the gene ends were 9 bases for V and 0 bases for J; bases not matched to a gene: 6. In germline, CDR1 is MNHEY, CDR2 SMNVEV (reference sequence). CDR3 residues: CARIGLAASTDTQYF. In nucleotides, the CDR3 is TGTGCCAGGATCGGACTAGCGGCTAGCACAGATACGCAGTATTTT.

The chain uses TRBV10-3 and TRBJ2-5; tentative D call: TRBD1 (5 bases). CDR3 length: 15 residues. The ends were cut back, 4 bases at V and 5 bases at J, with 17 bases in the middle. Germline CDR1 reads ENHRY; CDR2 reads SYGVKD. The CDR3 nucleotides are TGTGCCATCAGTGGAGCAGGGATCCGGGCGGAGACCCAGTACTTC. Residues: CAISGAGIRAETQYF.

V gene TRBV10-3 combines with J gene TRBJ2-1, with D possibly matching TRBD2 (6 bases). Trimming cost V 2 bases and J 7 bases, with 15 bases left between them. Germline values: CDR1 ENHRY, CDR2 SYGVKD. CDR3 length: 15 amino acids. CDR3 sequence reads: CAISEAGPLGNEQFF. Here the CDR3 DNA reads TGTGCCATCAGTGAGGCGGGACCCCTCGGAAATGAGCAGTTCTTC.

The chain is built from TRBV19 and TRBJ2-5; TRBD1 aligns across 9 bases. J gave up 5 bases and V 5 bases, and 6 bases lay outside the gene matches. The CDR3 runs to 14 residues. From germline, CDR1 is LNHDA and CDR2 SQIVND (reference sequence). For the CDR3, the DNA is TGTGCCAGTAGTCCGACAGGGGGGCGGGAGACCCAGTACTTC. Its protein product is CASSPTGGRETQYF.

The genes are TRBV10-2 and TRBJ1-2; D ambiguous. The V gene's germline CDR1 is WSHSY and CDR2 SAAADI. The CDR3 runs 13 residues. V shed 2 bases and J shed 1 base, with 5 bases lying between them. CDR3 region: CASSESLNYGYTF. The CDR3 coding sequence is TGCGCCAGCAGTGAGAGCCTTAACTATGGCTACACCTTC.

The chain is built from TRBV27 and TRBJ1-2; 8 bases are a match to TRBD1. Unmatched junction bases numbered 7, after V lost 0 bases and J lost 4 bases. The CDR3 sequence is 16 residues long. CDR1 is MNHEY, CDR2 SMNVEV, per germline (reference sequence). CDR3 region: CASSLSKTGASYGYTF. The CDR3 nucleotides are TGTGCCAGCAGTTTATCGAAGACAGGGGCGAGCTATGGCTACACCTTC.